This T cell receptor (beta chain) originates from a study of tumor and adjacent non-tumor tissue in lung cancer. Study overall: There were 11 to 12 adenocarcinoma, a couple of squamous cell carcinoma and 1 small cell lung cancer cases. The patients, around 11 men and 4 or 5 women, were roughly 30 to 80 with stage I to III disease. Study-level points and caveats: Normal lung showed higher cumulative top 100 clone frequency than tumor. Higher tumor TCR diversity was associated with shorter survival.

RNA was extracted from bulk tissue without any cell sorting. The library came from three nested PCR rounds adapted from ARM-PCR protocols. TCRdb reanalysed the multiplex PCR reads using MiXCR and keeps one entry per CDR3 protein. The data show about 110,000 distinct CDR3 sequences, 84% seen once. Germline CDR1 and CDR2: SGHDT and YYEEEE. The CDR3 runs 16 residues. As regards this clonotype: Its antigen is unknown. One end of the junction is discordant with germline, which a read error may explain.

The sequenced sample was lung tumor tissue. This rearrangement joins TRBV5-6 to TRBJ2-2, with D possibly being TRBD1 (7 bases). The sequence came from an older man with non-small cell lung cancer. Here the CDR3 DNA reads TGTGCCAGTAGCTTGGCATGGCAGGGGGTCACCGGGGGGCTGTTTTTT. This encodes CASSLAWQGVTGGLFF. Full variable domain (rest looked up from reference TRBV5-6 and TRBJ2-2): DAGVTQSPTHLIKTRGQQVTLRCSPKSGHDTVSWYQQALGQGPQFIFQYYEEEERQRGNFPDRFSGHQFPNYSSELNVNALLLGDSALYLCASSLAWQGVTGGLFFGEGSRLTVL.